One and the same sample provided the 2 T cell receptor beta chains below, sequenced in a study of cytomegalovirus exposure and HLA in healthy donors. Amplification used 60 Vbeta primers and 13 Jbeta primers. Here immunoSEQ multiplex PCR was the method, and the copy in TCRdb shows in-frame clones only, minus some. There are approximately 77,000 clones in the sample; around 78% occur only once, and 3.5% to 4.5% lies in the top ten. The source material was PBMCs. These TCRs come from a man in his forties in good health and CMV-seronegative.

The chain is built from TRBV27 and TRBJ1-2; no clear D. V gave up 6 bases and J gave up 2 bases, with 13 bases separating them. The CDR3 contains 14 residues. Germline V gene data show CDR1 as MNHEY and CDR2 as SMNVEV (reference sequence). The CDR3 reads CASRSQAQNYGYTF. The CDR3 nucleotides read TGTGCCAGCAGGTCTCAGGCTCAAAACTATGGCTACACCTTC.

This chain uses TRBV19 with TRBJ1-1; D may be TRBD1 (5 bases). Looked up from germline, CDR1 is LNHDA and CDR2 is SQIVND (reference sequence). V lost 5 bases and J lost 0, with 16 bases in between. This CDR3 comprises 16 residues. CDR3 region: CASSQGRLSMNTEAFF. For the CDR3, the DNA is TGTGCCAGTAGTCAGGGCCGACTCTCCATGAACACTGAAGCTTTCTTT.